This T cell receptor (beta chain) was profiled in a study of cytomegalovirus exposure and HLA in healthy donors. Overall study findings and caveats: Listed as cytomegalovirus-associated were 150 to 200 TCR beta chains. Earlier analysis yielded a pattern in which most TCR beta V segments were productive about 90% or about 30% of the time. Near-uniform donor sequencing depth was presumed by presence/absence analyses.

On this clone itself: The antigen remains unidentified.

In the PCR, 60 Vbeta and 13 Jbeta primers were used. Under the authors' procedure: An analysis that came later counted some 81 million unique TCR beta chains, 10 million to 12 million shared. Method: immunoSEQ multiplex PCR; TCRdb's copy keeps in-frame clones and lacks some. V, J and clone size are those of that table, while D and trimming were read from the DNA. This table holds over 200,000 clones, 85% found once. Per germline, CDR1 ENHRY and CDR2 SYGVKD. The CDR3 length is 20 residues. V trimming: 6 bases; J trimming: 4 bases; junction bases outside the gene matches: 19. The origin of this receptor is a human donor in good health. Material for sequencing was PBMCs. The gene calls are TRBV10-3 and TRBJ2-6; 9 nucleotides line up with TRBD1. CDR3 DNA: TGTGCCATCAGCCGTACGTCCTTCGAGGGACAGGGTGACGGGGCCAACGTCCTGACTTTC. It encodes CAISRTSFEGQGDGANVLTF.